This T cell receptor (beta chain) was sequenced in a study of quantifying T cell responses using KT2 cells. Study background: TCR alpha and beta constant-region primers primed reverse transcription of RNA.

Each cDNA got a UMI-containing oligo ligated at its 3' end. An equimolar mix of RC1.1 and RC1.2 primed the beta chain across TRBC1 and TRBC2. TCRdb processed the UMI-ligation and nested PCR reads anew with MiXCR; each CDR3 protein has one entry. Of approximately 50,000 distinct CDR3 sequences detected, 11% appear once; the ten largest clones hold about 10%. Trimming left V 8 bases short and J 1 base short, with 18 bases between. Germline V gene lookup returns CDR1 MNHEY and CDR2 SVGEGT. This CDR3 comprises 16 residues. This clonotype was observed at least ten times. The sequence derives from a human donor. Material: PBMCs spiked with cells of the T cell clone KT2. The chain joins TRBV6-2 or TRBV6-3 to TRBJ2-1, with D possibly TRBD2 on 5 matching bases. For the CDR3, the DNA is TGTGCCAGCGCAGACCCCGGGGTCCAGTCCTACAATGAGCAGTTCTTC. This sequence encodes CASADPGVQSYNEQFF.